This T cell receptor (beta chain) was obtained from a study of vaccination and CD4 T cells after COVID-19. Across the study: Every participant had a vaccine, which was either BNT162b2 or mRNA-1273, given in two doses. Convalescent patients gave post-COVID blood a median approximately 100 days post-diagnosis, range 35 to 161. A median of approximately 72 days (range 14 to 241) separated dose two from the taking of post-vaccine samples.

As concerns this clonotype: What it recognizes is unknown.

The Oncomine TCR Beta short-read assay was applied to DNA of cultured CD4+ T cells. Investigators isolated genomic DNA from cultured CD4+ T cells. One entry per CDR3 protein, called by TCRdb with MiXCR from the PCR reads. The repertoire holds over 10,000 distinct CDR3 sequences, with roughly 56% as singletons. As for treatment: roughly 10-day PBMC culture with coronavirus spike peptide pools or control peptides (ViraFEST assay). This clonotype was obtained from a human donor who had recovered from COVID-19. Sequenced sample: CD4+ T cells from blood, cultured in vitro.

In nucleotides, the CDR3 is TGTGCCACCAGCAGAGGGGGACAAGAGACCCAGTACTTC. Translation: CATSRGGQETQYF. The chain is built from TRBV15 and TRBJ2-5; D is unresolved. Trimming removed 1 base at V and 2 bases at J, with 5 bases between. This CDR3 is 13 amino acids long. The germline V gene encodes CDR1 LNHNV and CDR2 YYDKDF (reference sequence).